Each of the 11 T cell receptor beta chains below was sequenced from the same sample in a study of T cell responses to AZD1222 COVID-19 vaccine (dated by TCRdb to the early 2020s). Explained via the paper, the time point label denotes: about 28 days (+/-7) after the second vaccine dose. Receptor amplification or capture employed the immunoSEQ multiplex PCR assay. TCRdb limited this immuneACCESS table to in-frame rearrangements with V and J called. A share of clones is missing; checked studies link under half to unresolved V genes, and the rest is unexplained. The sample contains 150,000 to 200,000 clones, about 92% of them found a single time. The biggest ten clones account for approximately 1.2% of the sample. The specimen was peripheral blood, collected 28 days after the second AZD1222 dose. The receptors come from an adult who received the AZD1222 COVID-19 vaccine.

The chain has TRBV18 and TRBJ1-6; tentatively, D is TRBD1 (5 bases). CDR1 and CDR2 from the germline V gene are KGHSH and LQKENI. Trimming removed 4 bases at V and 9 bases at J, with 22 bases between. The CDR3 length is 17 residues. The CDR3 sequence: CASSLIRRGPSGSPLHF. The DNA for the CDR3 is TGTGCCAGCTCACTAATAAGGAGGGGCCCTTCGGGTTCACCCCTCCACTTT.

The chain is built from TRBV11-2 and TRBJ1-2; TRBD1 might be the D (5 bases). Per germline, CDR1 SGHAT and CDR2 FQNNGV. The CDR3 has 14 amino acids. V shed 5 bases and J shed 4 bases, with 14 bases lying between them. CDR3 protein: CASSQERGTYGYTF. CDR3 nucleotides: TGTGCCAGCAGCCAAGAGAGGGGCACCTATGGCTACACCTTC.

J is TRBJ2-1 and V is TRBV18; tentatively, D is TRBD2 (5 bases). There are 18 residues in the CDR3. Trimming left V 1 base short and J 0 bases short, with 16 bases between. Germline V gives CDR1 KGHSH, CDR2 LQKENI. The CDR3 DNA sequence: TGTGCCAGCTCACCACGACTCCGGGGATGGGGCTCCTACAATGAGCAGTTCTTC. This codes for CASSPRLRGWGSYNEQFF.

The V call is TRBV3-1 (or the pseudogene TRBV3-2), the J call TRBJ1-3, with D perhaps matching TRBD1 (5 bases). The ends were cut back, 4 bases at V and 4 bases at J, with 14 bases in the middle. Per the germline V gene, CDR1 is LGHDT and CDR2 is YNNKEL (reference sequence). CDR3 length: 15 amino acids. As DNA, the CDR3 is TGTGCCAGCAGCCCCCGCGGGGGGAGAGGAAACACCATATATTTT. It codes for CASSPRGGRGNTIYF.

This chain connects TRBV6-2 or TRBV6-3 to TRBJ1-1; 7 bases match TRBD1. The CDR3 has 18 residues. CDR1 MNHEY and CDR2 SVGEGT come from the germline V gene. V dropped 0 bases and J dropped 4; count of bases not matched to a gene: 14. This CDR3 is CASSYSLALRGRPTEAFF. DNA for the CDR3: TGTGCCAGCAGTTACTCGTTGGCCTTAAGGGGGCGCCCCACTGAAGCTTTCTTT.

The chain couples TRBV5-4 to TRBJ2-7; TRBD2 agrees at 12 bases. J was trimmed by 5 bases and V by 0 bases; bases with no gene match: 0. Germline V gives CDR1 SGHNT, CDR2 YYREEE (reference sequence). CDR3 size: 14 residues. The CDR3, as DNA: TGTGCCAGCAGCTTGGGACTAGCGGGAGACGAGCAGTACTTC. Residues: CASSLGLAGDEQYF.

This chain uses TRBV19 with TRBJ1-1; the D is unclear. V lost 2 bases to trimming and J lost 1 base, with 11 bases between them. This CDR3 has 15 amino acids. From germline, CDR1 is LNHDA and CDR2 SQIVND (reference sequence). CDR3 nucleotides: TGTGCCAGTAGTATAAACGTCCTCCGGAACACTGAAGCTTTCTTT. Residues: CASSINVLRNTEAFF.

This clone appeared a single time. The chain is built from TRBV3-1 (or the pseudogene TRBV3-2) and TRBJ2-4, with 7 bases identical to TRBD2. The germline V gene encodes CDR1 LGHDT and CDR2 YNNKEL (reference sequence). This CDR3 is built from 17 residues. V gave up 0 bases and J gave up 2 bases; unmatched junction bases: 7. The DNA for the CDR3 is TGTGCCAGCAGCCAAGATGTAGGCGGGAGATCCAAAAACATTCAGTACTTC. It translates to CASSQDVGGRSKNIQYF.

The DNA for the CDR3 is TGTGCCAGCTCACCAGCGGGAAACTATGGCTACACCTTC. Its translation: CASSPAGNYGYTF. This chain joins TRBV18 and TRBJ1-2, with D hard to call. V lost 2 bases to trimming and J lost 2 bases, with 6 bases between them. CDR1 is KGHSH, CDR2 LQKENI, per germline. The CDR3 loop spans 13 amino acids.

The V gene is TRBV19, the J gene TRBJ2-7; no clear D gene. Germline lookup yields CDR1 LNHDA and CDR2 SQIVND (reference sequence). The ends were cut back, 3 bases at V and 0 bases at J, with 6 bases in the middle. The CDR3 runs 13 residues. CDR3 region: CASSIGSSYEQYF. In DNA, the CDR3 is TGTGCCAGTAGTATCGGCAGCTCCTACGAGCAGTACTTC.

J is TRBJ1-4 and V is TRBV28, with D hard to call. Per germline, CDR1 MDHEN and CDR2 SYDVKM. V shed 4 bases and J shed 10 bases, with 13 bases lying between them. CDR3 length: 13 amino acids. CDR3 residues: CASSYRAPRKLFF. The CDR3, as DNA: TGTGCCAGCAGTTATAGGGCGCCTCGAAAACTGTTTTTT.